The rows below give T cell receptor beta chains drawn from one sample of a study of CD8 T cells in ankylosing spondylitis. TCRdb reprocessed the 5' RACE reads with MiXCR, giving one entry per CDR3 protein. The table includes about 360,000 distinct CDR3 sequences, 20% detected once. Source material: blood, either unsorted or a sorted T cell fraction (not recorded which). These receptors all come from a male donor with ankylosing spondylitis or in good health (not recorded which). CDR3s leave out the opening cysteine and the closing phenylalanine or tryptophan. Rows may omit the clone size; those that give it use once, few, many or a size class.

clone_size	v_call	cdr3_length	j_call	cdr3_aa
few	TRBV18	12	TRBJ2-1	ASSPGTSSVEQF
.	TRBV10-2	12	TRBJ2-1	ASSESAGYNEQF
few	TRBV7-9	12	TRBJ2-7	ASSLVDRDHEQY
.	TRBV7-9	12	TRBJ2-3	AGYDGTSTDTQY
.	TRBV28	13	TRBJ1-2	ASSLVTGGGYGYT
few	TRBV10-3	11	TRBJ2-2	AISGANTGELF
few	TRBV29-1	15	TRBJ2-1	RVEDIIELSSYNEQF
few	TRBV7-8	13	TRBJ2-7	ASSLWGRGPYEQY
many	TRBV6-1	15	TRBJ2-3	ASSYYPSGGGTDTQY
.	TRBV7-9	14	TRBJ1-1	ASSLQGPTLNTEAF
.	TRBV30	12	TRBJ2-1	AWTAVFSYNEQF
few	TRBV12-3/TRBV12-4	13	TRBJ2-5	ASSPSSGGTETQY
few	TRBV4-2	13	TRBJ2-2	ASSRGTGDHGELF
few	TRBV27	14	TRBJ2-2	ASTLRDGGNTGELF
few	TRBV29-1	9	TRBJ1-1	SASGLLEAF
few	TRBV2	11	TRBJ2-3	ASRSARTDTQY
once	TRBV6-1	11	TRBJ2-7	ASSEFRDREQY
.	TRBV6-1	13	TRBJ1-2	ASRGITGVDYGYT
.	TRBV12-3/TRBV12-4	13	TRBJ2-7	ASSLVRDNSYEQY
.	TRBV6-5	13	TRBJ2-1	ASSSIAGGHNEQF
few	TRBV2	10	TRBJ1-2	ASRAGGEGYT
many	TRBV12-3/TRBV12-4	9	TRBJ1-1	ASRLSSRAF
.	TRBV6-5	13	TRBJ2-3	ASSYSELAGDSQY
few	TRBV5-6	11	TRBJ2-1	ASSTASGGQQF
.	TRBV4-1	12	TRBJ2-7	ASSRVEQGDEQY
few	TRBV3-1	12	TRBJ2-1	ASSQVGSNNEQF
few	TRBV2	13	TRBJ1-5	ASSDRLTSNQPQH
.	TRBV3-1	15	TRBJ2-3	ASSLTFHERGALTQY
few	TRBV27	12	TRBJ1-6	ASSPFDSDSPLH
once	TRBV7-2	13	TRBJ2-2	ASSHGTEFTRELF
few	TRBV12-3/TRBV12-4	15	TRBJ2-2	ASSFPGAGGVGGELF
.	TRBV11-1	16	TRBJ2-6	ASSDPTDRFSGANVLT
few	TRBV12-3/TRBV12-4	16	TRBJ2-1	ASSLKEGVAGPYNEQF
.	TRBV15	14	TRBJ1-6	ATSRVRQDPFSPLH
.	TRBV27	13	TRBJ2-2	ASSRPGANTGELF
many	TRBV12-3/TRBV12-4	13	TRBJ1-6	ASTLGEAYNSPLH
.	TRBV4-2	12	TRBJ2-1	ASSQTSGPPGVY
few	TRBV7-6	14	TRBJ2-3	ASSLLGGVGTDTQY
.	TRBV11-2	14	TRBJ2-3	ASSPIWAESTDTQY
few	TRBV28	11	TRBJ2-1	ASSLVRGIEQF
few	TRBV15	13	TRBJ2-4	ATSRDRGAQNIQY
.	TRBV3-1	12	TRBJ2-5	ASSQGIAGETQY